The clone carrying this T cell receptor beta chain was picked up a small number of times. Its antigen is not known. The sample is drawn from a study of post-analysis software for immune sequencing data. Points from the study as a whole: Samples made in the same batch grouped tightly together by F measure. A significant reduction in normalized Chao1 diversity was observed in multiple sclerosis patients versus controls. About five TRBV segments were more frequent in patients than controls; TRBV5-6, TRBV5-1 and TRBV20-1 belonged to this group.

V shed 2 bases, J shed 7 bases, and the junction held 8 bases outside the gene matches. The CDR3 sequence is 17 residues long. CDR1 is DFQATT, CDR2 SNEGSKA, per germline (reference sequence). Every TCR beta cDNA library bore unique molecular identifiers. A single record per CDR3 protein comes from TCRdb applying MiXCR to the PCR reads. The repertoire consists of hundreds of thousands of distinct CDR3 sequences, with approximately 53% occurring once and the leading ten covering roughly 4.4%. The sample consisted of blood. The sequence derives from a girl between 5 and 17 years old with multiple sclerosis. This chain joins TRBV20-1 and TRBJ2-1, with 16 bases identical to TRBD2. CDR3 residues: CSARRGTSGRAGNEQFF. The CDR3, as DNA: TGCAGTGCTAGAAGAGGGACTAGCGGGAGGGCCGGGAATGAGCAGTTCTTC.